Listed below are T cell receptor beta chains from one sample, sequenced in a study of shared clonotypes between healthy human individuals. TCRdb's table, derived via immunoSEQ multiplex PCR, lists solely in-frame clones and lacks some. The table records roughly 2 million clones, about 95% of them present only once. The sample consisted of naive CD8+ T cells sorted from blood. These receptors were collected from a young man in good health. Each CDR3 is given with its conserved first and last residue. Fields, in order: CDR3 length, D gene, J gene, V gene, clone size, CDR3 protein, CDR3 DNA. The D gene is left open where the match is weak. Expanded clones are given a class, and other clones once, few, many or no size at all.

>16|-|TRBJ2-7|TRBV28|-
CASSPINGGFAYEQYF
TGTGCCAGCAGTCCAATCAATGGGGGGTTTGCCTACGAGCAGTACTTC
>12|-|TRBJ2-1|TRBV7-7|-
CASSFEGSEQFF
TGTGCTAGCAGCTTTGAGGGATCTGAGCAGTTCTTC
>15|-|TRBJ1-4|TRBV9|-
CASSPTGATNEKLFF
TGTGCCAGCAGCCCAACTGGGGCAACTAATGAAAAACTGTTTTTT
>10|-|TRBJ2-7|TRBV4-3|-
CASRANEQYF
TGCGCCAGCCGCGCCAACGAGCAGTACTTC
>14|-|TRBJ1-3|TRBV5-6|-
CASRNTGSGNTIYF
TGTGCCAGCAGAAACACAGGGTCTGGAAACACCATATATTTT
>15|TRBD2|TRBJ2-7|TRBV7-2|-
CASSLGWEGRDEQYF
TGTGCCAGCAGCTTAGGGTGGGAGGGCCGAGACGAGCAGTACTTC
>15|-|TRBJ2-7|TRBV9|-
CASSVEGELGYEQYF
TGTGCCAGCAGCGTAGAGGGGGAGCTGGGCTACGAGCAGTACTTC
>15|-|TRBJ2-7|TRBV28|once
CASIPGEGVGDEQYF
TGTGCCAGCATCCCCGGGGAGGGGGTAGGCGACGAGCAGTACTTC
>13|-|TRBJ2-5|TRBV10-1|-
CASSKRAQETQYF
TGCGCCAGCAGTAAAAGGGCCCAAGAGACCCAGTACTTC
>14|-|TRBJ2-7|TRBV13|-
CASSFGPGAIEQYF
TGTGCCAGCAGCTTTGGACCGGGAGCCATCGAGCAGTACTTC